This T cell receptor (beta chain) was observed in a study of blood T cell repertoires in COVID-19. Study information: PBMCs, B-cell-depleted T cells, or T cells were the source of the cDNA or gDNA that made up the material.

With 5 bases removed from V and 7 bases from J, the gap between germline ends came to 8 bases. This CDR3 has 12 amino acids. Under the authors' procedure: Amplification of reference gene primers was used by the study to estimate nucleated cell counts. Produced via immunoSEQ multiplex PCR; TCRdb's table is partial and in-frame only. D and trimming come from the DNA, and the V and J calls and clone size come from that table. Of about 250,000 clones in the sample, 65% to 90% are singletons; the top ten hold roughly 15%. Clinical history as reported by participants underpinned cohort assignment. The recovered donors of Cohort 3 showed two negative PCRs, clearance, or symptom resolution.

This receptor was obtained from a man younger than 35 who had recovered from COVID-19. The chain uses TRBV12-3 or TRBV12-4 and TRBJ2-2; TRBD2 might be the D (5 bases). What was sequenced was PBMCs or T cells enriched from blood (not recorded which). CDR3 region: CASSSEGGELFF. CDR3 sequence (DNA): TGTGCCAGCAGTAGTGAGGGCGGGGAGCTGTTTTTT.